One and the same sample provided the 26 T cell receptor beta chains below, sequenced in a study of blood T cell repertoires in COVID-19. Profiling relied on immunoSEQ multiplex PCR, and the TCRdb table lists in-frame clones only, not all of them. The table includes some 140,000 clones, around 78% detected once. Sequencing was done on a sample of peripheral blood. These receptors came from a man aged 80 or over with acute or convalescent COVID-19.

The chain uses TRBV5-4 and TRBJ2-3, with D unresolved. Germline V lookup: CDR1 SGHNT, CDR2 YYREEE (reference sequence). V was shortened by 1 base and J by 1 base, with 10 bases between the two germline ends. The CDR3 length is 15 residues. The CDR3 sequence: CASSLPGSGTDTQYF. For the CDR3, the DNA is TGTGCCAGCAGCTTGCCAGGTTCCGGCACAGATACGCAGTATTTT. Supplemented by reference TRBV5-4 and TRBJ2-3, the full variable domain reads ETGVTQSPTHLIKTRGQQVTLRCSSQSGHNTVSWYQQALGQGPQFIFQYYREEENGRGNFPPRFSGLQFPNYSSELNVNALELDDSALYLCASSLPGSGTDTQYFGPGTRLTVL.

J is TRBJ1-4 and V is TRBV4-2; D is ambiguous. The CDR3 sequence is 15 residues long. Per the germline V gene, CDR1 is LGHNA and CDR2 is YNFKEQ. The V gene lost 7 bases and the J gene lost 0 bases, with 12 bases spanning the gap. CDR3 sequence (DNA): TGTGCCAGCACCCCGGAAGGAGCAACTAATGAAAAACTGTTTTTT. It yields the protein CASTPEGATNEKLFF.

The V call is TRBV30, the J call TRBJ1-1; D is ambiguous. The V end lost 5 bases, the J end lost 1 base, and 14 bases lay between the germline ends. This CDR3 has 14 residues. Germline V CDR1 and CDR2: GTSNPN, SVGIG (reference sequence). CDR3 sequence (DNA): TGTGCCTGGCGTAGCGCAAGCTCGAACACTGAAGCTTTCTTT. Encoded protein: CAWRSASSNTEAFF. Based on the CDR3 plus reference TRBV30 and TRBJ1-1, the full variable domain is SQTIHQWPATLVQPVGSPLSLECTVEGTSNPNLYWYRQAAGRGLQLLFYSVGIGQISSEVPQNLSASRPQDRQFILSSKKLLLSDSGFYLCAWRSASSNTEAFFGQGTRLTVV.

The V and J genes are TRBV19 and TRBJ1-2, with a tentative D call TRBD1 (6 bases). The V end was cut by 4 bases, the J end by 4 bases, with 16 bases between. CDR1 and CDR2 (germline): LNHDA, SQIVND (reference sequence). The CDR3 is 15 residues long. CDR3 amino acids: CASSTEQGFSYGYTF. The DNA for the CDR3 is TGTGCCAGTAGTACGGAACAGGGTTTCAGCTATGGCTACACCTTC.

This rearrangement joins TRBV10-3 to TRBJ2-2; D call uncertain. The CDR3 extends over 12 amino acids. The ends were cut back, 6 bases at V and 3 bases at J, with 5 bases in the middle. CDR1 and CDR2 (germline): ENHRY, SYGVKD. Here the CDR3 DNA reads TGTGCCATCAGCTTTGACACCGGGGAGCTGTTTTTT. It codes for CAISFDTGELFF.

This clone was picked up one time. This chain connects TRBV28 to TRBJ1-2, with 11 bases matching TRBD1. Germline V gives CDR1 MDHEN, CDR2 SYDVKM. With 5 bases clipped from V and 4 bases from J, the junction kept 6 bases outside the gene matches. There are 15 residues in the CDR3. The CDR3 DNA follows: TGTGCCAGCAGTGGAGGCGGGACAGGGGGCTATGGCTACACCTTC. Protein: CASSGGGTGGYGYTF.

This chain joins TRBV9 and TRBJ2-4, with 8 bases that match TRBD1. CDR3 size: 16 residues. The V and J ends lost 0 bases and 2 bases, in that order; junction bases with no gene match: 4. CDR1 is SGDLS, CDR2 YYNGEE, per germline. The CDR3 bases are TGTGCCAGCAGCGTAGCAGGGGGCCTGTCCAAAAACATTCAGTACTTC. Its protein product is CASSVAGGLSKNIQYF.

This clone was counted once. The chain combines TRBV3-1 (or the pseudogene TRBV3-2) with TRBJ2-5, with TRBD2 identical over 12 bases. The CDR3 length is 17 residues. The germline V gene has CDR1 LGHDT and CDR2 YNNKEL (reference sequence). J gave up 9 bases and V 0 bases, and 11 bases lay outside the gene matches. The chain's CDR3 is CASSQDMTSGGLGAQYF. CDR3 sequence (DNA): TGTGCCAGCAGCCAAGATATGACTAGCGGGGGCCTGGGGGCCCAGTACTTC.

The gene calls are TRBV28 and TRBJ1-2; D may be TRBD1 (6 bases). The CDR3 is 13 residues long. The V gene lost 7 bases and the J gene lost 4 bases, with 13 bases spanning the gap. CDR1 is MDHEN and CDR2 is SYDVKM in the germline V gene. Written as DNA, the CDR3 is TGTGCCAGCACCCCCGGGACACCCTATGGCTACACCTTC. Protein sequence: CASTPGTPYGYTF.

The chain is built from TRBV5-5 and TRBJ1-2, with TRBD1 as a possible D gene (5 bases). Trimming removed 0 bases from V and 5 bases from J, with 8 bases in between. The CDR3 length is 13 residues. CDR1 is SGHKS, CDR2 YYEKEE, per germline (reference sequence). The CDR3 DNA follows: TGTGCCAGCAGCTTGGAAGGGGTTTATGGCTACACCTTC. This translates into CASSLEGVYGYTF.

The DNA of the CDR3 is TGTGCCAGCAGCGGCCGGACAGGGAGTTACAACGAGCAGTACTTC. The encoded protein is CASSGRTGSYNEQYF. This chain joins TRBV5-6 and TRBJ2-7, with 8 nucleotides matching TRBD1. The length of the CDR3 is 15 residues. From germline, CDR1 is SGHDT and CDR2 YYEEEE. Germline trimming cut 4 bases from V and 5 bases from J; bases unmatched to any gene: 11.

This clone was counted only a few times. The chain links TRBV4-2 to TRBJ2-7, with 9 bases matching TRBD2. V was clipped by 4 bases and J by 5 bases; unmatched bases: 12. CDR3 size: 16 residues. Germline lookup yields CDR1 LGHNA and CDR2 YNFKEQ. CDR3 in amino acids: CASSLTPGTSRDEQYF. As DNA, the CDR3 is TGTGCCAGCAGCCTTACACCCGGGACTAGCAGGGACGAGCAGTACTTC.

The CDR3 coding sequence is TGTGCCAGCAGCTTTGCGGGGAGTGAAGGCTACACCTTC. The encoded protein is CASSFAGSEGYTF. The gene calls are TRBV7-9 and TRBJ1-2; no clear D. Germline-derived CDR1 and CDR2 are SEHNR and FQNEAQ (reference sequence). The CDR3 sequence is 13 residues long. Deletions cut 3 bases from V and 8 bases from J, with 13 bases between.

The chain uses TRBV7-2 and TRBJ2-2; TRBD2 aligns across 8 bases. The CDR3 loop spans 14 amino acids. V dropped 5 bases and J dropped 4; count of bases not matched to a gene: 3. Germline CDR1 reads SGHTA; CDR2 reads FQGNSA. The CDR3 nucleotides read TGTGCCAGCAGCGAGCGGGGGAGCACCGGGGAGCTGTTTTTT. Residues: CASSERGSTGELFF.

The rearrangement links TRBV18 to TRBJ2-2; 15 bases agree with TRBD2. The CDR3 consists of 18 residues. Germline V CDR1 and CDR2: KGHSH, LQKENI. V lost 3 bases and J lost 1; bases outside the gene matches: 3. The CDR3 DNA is TGTGCCAGCTCACCCCGGACTAGCGGGGGGGTGAACACCGGGGAGCTGTTTTTT. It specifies CASSPRTSGGVNTGELFF.

The DNA of the CDR3 is TGTGCCAGCAGCGGGACTAGCGGGGGGGCCGGCGAGCAGTTCTTC. Its translation: CASSGTSGGAGEQFF. The gene calls are TRBV7-6 and TRBJ2-1; TRBD2 matches at 16 bases. Germline V gene sequence: CDR1 SGHVS, CDR2 FNYEAQ. There are 15 residues in the CDR3. V gave up 5 bases and J gave up 10 bases; unmatched junction bases: 5.

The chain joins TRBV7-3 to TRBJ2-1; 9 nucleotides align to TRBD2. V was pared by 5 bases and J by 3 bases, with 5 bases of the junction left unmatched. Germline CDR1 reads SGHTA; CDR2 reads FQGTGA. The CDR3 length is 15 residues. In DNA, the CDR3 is TGTGCCAGCAGCCTAGTAGCGGGGGTCTACAATGAGCAGTTCTTC. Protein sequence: CASSLVAGVYNEQFF.

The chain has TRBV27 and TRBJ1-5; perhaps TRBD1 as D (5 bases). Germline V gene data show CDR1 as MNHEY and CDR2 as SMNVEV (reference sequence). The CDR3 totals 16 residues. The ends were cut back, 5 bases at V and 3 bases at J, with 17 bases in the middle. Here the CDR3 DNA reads TGTGCCAGCAGTCCCACGCCTACAGGATTCAATCAGCCCCAGCATTTT. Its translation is CASSPTPTGFNQPQHF.

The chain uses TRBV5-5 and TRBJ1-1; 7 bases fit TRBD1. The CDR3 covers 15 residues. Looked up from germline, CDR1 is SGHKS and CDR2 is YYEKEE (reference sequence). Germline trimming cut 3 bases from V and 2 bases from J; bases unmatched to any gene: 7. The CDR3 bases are TGTGCCAGCAGCTGGGGACAGTCCGAAAACACTGAAGCTTTCTTT. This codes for CASSWGQSENTEAFF.

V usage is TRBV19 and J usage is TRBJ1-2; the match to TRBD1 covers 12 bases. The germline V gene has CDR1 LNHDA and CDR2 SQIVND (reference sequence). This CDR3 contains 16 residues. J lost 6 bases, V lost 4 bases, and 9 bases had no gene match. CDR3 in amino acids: CASSTAGTGGGNGYTF. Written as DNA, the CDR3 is TGTGCCAGTAGTACCGCCGGGACAGGGGGCGGCAATGGCTACACCTTC.

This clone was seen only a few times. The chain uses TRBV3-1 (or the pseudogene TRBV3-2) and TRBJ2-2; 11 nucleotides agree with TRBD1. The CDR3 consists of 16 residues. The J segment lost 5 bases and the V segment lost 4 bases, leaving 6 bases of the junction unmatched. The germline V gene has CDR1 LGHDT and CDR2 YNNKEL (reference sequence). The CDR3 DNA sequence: TGTGCCAGCAGCCGAGCGGGACAGGGGGTTACCGGGGAGCTGTTTTTT. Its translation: CASSRAGQGVTGELFF.

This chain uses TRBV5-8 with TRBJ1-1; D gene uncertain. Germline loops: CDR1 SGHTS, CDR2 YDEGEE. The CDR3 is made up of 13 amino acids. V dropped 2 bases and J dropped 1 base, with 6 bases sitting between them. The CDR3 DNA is TGTGCCAGCAGCTTCCACAGGAACACTGAAGCTTTCTTT. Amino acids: CASSFHRNTEAFF. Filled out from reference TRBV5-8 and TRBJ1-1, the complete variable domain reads EAGVTQSPTHLIKTRGQQATLRCSPISGHTSVYWYQQALGLGLQFLLWYDEGEERNRGNFPPRFSGRQFPNYSSELNVNALELEDSALYLCASSFHRNTEAFFGQGTRLTVV.

Written as DNA, the CDR3 is TGTGCCAGCAGCCCCGGGCCAGCGGGGGGGCCAAATACGCAGTATTTT. The encoded protein is CASSPGPAGGPNTQYF. This rearrangement joins TRBV3-1 (or the pseudogene TRBV3-2) to TRBJ2-3; 10 bases line up with TRBD2. V trimming: 4 bases; J trimming: 7 bases; junction bases outside the gene matches: 11. This CDR3 is 16 amino acids long. Per germline, CDR1 LGHDT and CDR2 YNNKEL (reference sequence).

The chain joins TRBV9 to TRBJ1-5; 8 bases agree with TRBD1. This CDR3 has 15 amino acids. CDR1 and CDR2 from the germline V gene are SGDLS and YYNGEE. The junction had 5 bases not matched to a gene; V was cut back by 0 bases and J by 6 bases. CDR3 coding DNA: TGTGCCAGCAGCGTAGGGCAGGGGGCGGGTCAGCCCCAGCATTTT. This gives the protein CASSVGQGAGQPQHF.

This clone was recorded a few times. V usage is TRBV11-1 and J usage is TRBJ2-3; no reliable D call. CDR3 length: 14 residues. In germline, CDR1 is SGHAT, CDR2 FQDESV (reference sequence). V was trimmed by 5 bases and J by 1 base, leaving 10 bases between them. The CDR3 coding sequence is TGTGCCAGCAGCCGGATCCGGGGCACAGATACGCAGTATTTT. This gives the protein CASSRIRGTDTQYF.

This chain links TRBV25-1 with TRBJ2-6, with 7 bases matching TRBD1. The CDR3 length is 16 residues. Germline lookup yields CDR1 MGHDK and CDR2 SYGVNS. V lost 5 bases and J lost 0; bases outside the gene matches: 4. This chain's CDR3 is CASSSPGGSGANVLTF. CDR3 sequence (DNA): TGTGCCAGCAGTTCTCCAGGGGGCTCTGGGGCCAACGTCCTGACTTTC.